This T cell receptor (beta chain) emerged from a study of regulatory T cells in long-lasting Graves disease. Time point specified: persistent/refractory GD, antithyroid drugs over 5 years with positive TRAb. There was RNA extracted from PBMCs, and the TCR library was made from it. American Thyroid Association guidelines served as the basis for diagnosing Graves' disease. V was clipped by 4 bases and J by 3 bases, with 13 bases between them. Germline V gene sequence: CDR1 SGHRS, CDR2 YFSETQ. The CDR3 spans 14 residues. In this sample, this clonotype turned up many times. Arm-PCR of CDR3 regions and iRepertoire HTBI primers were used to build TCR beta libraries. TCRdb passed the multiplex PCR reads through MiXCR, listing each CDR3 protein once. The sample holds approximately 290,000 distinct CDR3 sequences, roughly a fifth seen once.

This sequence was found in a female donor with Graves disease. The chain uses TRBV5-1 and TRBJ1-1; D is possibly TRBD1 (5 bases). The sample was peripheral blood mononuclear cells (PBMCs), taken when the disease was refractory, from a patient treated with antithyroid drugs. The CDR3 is CASSPALGDTEAFF. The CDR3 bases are TGCGCCAGCAGCCCGGCTTTGGGGGACACTGAAGCTTTCTTT.